Detailed here is one T cell receptor (beta chain). The data were obtained in a study of control samples from healthy donors and cancer patients. The V end lost 2 bases, the J end lost 2 bases, and 9 bases lay between the germline ends. Germline V gene sequence: CDR1 SGHRS, CDR2 YFSETQ. The CDR3 is 14 residues long. Assay used: immunoSEQ multiplex PCR; TCRdb lists only in-frame clones, some missing. The table records under 200,000 clones, roughly 91% of them present only once. V is TRBV5-1 and J is TRBJ2-3, with D unclear. The sequence derives from a young woman in good health. Input material: blood. The chain's CDR3 is CASSFADITDTQYF. The CDR3 nucleotides read TGCGCCAGCAGCTTTGCAGACATCACAGATACGCAGTATTTT.